This record covers a single T cell receptor (beta chain). These data come from a study of CD8 T cells in Susac syndrome. Random hexamers were used to reverse transcribe an amount of roughly 0.45 to 1 ug RNA. MiXCR, applied by TCRdb to the immunoSEQ multiplex PCR reads, yields one record per CDR3 protein. This repertoire shows hundreds of thousands of distinct CDR3 sequences, around 95% found once; its top ten account for 0.085% to 0.1%. CDR3 length: 13 amino acids. V trimming: 3 bases; J trimming: 7 bases; junction bases outside the gene matches: 6. The germline V gene has CDR1 GTSNPN and CDR2 SVGIG (reference sequence).

The TCR sequence derives from a human donor with multiple sclerosis. The sequenced sample consisted of CD4+ T cells from PBMCs. The rearrangement links TRBV30 to TRBJ1-2; 9 bases line up with TRBD1. The CDR3 here is CAWSEQGARGYTF. The CDR3 nucleotides read TGTGCCTGGAGCGAACAGGGGGCGCGTGGCTACACCTTC. Supplemented by reference TRBV30 and TRBJ1-2, the full variable domain reads SQTIHQWPATLVQPVGSPLSLECTVEGTSNPNLYWYRQAAGRGLQLLFYSVGIGQISSEVPQNLSASRPQDRQFILSSKKLLLSDSGFYLCAWSEQGARGYTFGSGTRLTVV.